The present entry profiles one TCR beta chain with its context. Assay used: immunoSEQ multiplex PCR; TCRdb lists only in-frame clones, some missing. There are tens of thousands of clones in the sample; around 87% occur only once, and roughly 1.3% lies in the top ten. This sample was taken from a study of OX40 agonist ivuxolimab in advanced cancers. Across the whole study: The patients received agonistic anti-OX40 (CD134) antibody ivuxolimab. Those enrolled were 82.7% male, with a mean age of 60 years and ages from about 20 to 90.

Here the sequenced sample was CD4+ or CD8+ T cells sorted from blood, taken in a trial of the OX40 agonist ivuxolimab. The TCR comes from an adult with an advanced solid tumor such as melanoma, head and neck, liver or kidney cancer.

CDR3 nucleotide sequence: TGTGCCAGCAGTTTCGGGACCACCGGGGGCAGCGAGCAGTACTTC. Its protein product is CASSFGTTGGSEQYF. The chain employs TRBV28 and TRBJ2-7, with D possibly called TRBD1 or TRBD2 (6 bases each). The length of the CDR3 is 15 residues. CDR1 MDHEN and CDR2 SYDVKM come from the germline V gene. With 3 bases removed from V and 6 bases from J, the gap between germline ends came to 18 bases.